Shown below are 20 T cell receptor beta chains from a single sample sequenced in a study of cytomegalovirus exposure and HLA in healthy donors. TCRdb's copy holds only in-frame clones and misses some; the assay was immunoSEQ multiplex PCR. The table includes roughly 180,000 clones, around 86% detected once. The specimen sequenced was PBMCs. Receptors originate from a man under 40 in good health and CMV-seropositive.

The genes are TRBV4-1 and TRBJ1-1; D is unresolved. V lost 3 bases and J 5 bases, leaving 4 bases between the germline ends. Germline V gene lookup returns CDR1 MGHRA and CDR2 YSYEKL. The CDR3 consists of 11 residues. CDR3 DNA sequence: TGCGCCAGCAGCCACGGGACTGAAGCTTTCTTT. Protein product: CASSHGTEAFF.

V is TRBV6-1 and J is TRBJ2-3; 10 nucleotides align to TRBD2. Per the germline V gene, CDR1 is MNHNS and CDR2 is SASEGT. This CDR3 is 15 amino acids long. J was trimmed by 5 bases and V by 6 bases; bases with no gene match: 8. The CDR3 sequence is CASRPSGGAGDTQYF. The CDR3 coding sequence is TGTGCCAGCAGGCCGAGCGGGGGGGCAGGAGATACGCAGTATTTT.

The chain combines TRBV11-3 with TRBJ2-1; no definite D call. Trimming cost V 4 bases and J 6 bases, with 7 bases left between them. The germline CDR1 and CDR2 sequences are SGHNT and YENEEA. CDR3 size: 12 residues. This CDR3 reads CASSSLSNEQFF. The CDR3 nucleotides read TGTGCCAGCAGCTCGCTCAGCAATGAGCAGTTCTTC. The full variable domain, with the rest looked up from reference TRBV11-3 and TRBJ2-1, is EAGVVQSPRYKIIEKKQPVAFWCNPISGHNTLYWYLQNLGQGPELLIRYENEEAVDDSQLPKDRFSAERLKGVDSTLKIQPAELGDSAVYLCASSSLSNEQFFGPGTRLTVL.

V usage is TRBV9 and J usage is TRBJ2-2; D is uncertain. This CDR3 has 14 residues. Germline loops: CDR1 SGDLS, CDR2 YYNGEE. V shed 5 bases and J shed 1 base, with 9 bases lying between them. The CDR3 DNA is TGTGCCAGCAGGGCACAAATGAACACCGGGGAGCTGTTTTTT. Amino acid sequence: CASRAQMNTGELFF.

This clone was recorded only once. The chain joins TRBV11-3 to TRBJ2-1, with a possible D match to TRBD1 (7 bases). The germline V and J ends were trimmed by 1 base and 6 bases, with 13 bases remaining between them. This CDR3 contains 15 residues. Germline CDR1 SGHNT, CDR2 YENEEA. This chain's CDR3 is CASSLGGTASNEQFF. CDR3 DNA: TGTGCCAGCAGCTTAGGCGGGACAGCGAGCAATGAGCAGTTCTTC.

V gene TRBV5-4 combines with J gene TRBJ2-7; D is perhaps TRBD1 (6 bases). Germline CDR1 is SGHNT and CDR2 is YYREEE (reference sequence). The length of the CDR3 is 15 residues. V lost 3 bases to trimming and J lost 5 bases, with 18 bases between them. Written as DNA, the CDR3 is TGTGCCAGCAGCTCCGCCAGGGGTCAGCAGAACGAGCAGTACTTC. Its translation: CASSSARGQQNEQYF.

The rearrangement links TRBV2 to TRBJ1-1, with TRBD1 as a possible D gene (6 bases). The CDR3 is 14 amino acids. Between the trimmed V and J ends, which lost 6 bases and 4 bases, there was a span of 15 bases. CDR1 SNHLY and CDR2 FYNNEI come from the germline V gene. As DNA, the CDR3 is TGTGCCAGCAGCACACACAGGGAATCCACTGAAGCTTTCTTT. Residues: CASSTHRESTEAFF. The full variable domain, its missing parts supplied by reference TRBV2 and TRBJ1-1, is EPEVTQTPSHQVTQMGQEVILRCVPISNHLYFYWYRQILGQKVEFLVSFYNNEISEKSEIFDDQFSVERPDGSNFTLKIRSTKLEDSAMYFCASSTHRESTEAFFGQGTRLTVV.

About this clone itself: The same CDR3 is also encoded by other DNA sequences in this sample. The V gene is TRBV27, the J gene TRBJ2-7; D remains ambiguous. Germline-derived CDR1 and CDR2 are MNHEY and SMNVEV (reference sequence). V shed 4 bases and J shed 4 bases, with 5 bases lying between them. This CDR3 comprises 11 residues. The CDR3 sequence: CASSSYYEQYF. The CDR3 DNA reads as TGTGCCAGCAGTTCCTATTACGAGCAGTACTTC.

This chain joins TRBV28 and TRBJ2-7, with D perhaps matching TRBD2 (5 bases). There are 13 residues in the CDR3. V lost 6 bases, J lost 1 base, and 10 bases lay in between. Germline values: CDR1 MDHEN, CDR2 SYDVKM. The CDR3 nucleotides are TGTGCCAGCAGGGACTCACTTTCCTACGAGCAGTACTTC. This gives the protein CASRDSLSYEQYF. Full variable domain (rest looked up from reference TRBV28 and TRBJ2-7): DVKVTQSSRYLVKRTGEKVFLECVQDMDHENMFWYRQDPGLGLRLIYFSYDVKMKEKGDIPEGYSVSREKKERFSLILESASTNQTSMYLCASRDSLSYEQYFGPGTRLTVT.

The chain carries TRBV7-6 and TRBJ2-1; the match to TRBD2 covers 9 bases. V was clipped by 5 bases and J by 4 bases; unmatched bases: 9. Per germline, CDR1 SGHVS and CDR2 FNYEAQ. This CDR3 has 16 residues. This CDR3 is CASSPSAGGPYNEQFF. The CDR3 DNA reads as TGTGCCAGCAGCCCCTCGGCGGGAGGGCCTTACAATGAGCAGTTCTTC.

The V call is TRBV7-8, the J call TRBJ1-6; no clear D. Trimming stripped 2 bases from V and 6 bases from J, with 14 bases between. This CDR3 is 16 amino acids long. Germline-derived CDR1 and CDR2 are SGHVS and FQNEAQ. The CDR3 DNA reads TGTGCCAGCAGCTTAATCCCCAGGAAGCTTAATTCACCCCTCCACTTT. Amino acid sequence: CASSLIPRKLNSPLHF.

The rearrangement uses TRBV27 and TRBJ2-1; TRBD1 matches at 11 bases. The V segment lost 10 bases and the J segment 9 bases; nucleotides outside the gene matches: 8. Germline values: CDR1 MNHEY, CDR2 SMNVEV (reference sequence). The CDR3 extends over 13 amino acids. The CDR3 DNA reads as TGTGCCACCCTGCGGGACAGGGGGGGTGAGCAGTTCTTC. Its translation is CATLRDRGGEQFF.

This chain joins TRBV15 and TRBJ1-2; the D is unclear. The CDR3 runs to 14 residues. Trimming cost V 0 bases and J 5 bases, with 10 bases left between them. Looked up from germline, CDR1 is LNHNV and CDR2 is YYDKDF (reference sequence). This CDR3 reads CATSRDSRLYGYTF. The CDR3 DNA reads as TGTGCCACCAGCAGAGATTCCCGCTTATATGGCTACACCTTC.

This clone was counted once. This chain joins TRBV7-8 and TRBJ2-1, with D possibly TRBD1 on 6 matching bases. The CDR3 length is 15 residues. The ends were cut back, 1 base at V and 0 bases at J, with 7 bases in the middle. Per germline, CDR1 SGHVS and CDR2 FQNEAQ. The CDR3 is CASSLEQGSYNEQFF. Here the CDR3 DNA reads TGTGCCAGCAGCTTAGAACAGGGCTCCTACAATGAGCAGTTCTTC.

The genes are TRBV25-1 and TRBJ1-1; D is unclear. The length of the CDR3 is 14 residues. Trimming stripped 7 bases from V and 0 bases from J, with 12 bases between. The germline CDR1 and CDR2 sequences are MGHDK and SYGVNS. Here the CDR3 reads CASIFGRLNTEAFF. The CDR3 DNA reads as TGTGCCAGCATATTCGGGCGGTTGAACACTGAAGCTTTCTTT.

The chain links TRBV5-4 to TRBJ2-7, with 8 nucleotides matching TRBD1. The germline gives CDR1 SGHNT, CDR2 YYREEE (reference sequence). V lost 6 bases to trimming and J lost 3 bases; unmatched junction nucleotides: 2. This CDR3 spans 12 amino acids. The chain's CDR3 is CASTGQGYEQYF. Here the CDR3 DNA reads TGTGCCAGCACCGGACAGGGCTACGAGCAGTACTTC.

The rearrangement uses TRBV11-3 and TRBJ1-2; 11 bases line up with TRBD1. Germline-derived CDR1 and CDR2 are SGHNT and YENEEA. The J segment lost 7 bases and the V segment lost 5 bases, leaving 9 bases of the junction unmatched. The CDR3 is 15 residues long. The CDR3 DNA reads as TGTGCCAGCAGCCCAAGGTGGACAGGGGGCTTTGGCTACACCTTC. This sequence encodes CASSPRWTGGFGYTF.

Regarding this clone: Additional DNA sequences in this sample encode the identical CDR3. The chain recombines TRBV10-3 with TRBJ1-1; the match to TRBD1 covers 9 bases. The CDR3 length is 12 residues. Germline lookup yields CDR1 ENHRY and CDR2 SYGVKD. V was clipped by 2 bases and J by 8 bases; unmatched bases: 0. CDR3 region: CAISEGTGEAFF. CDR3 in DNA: TGTGCCATCAGTGAGGGGACAGGGGAAGCTTTCTTT.

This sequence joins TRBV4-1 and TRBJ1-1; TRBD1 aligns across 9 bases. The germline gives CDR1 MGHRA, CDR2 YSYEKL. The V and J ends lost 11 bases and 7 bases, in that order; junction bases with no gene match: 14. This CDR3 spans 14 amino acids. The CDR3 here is CAPEGGTGKREAFF. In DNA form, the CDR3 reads TGCGCCCCAGAGGGGGGGACAGGGAAACGTGAAGCTTTCTTT.

CDR3 amino acids: CASSSANFEQFF. The DNA for the CDR3 is TGTGCCAGCAGCTCCGCCAATTTTGAGCAGTTCTTC. The chain couples TRBV11-3 to TRBJ2-1; D is unclear. The CDR3 length is 12 residues. V gave up 4 bases and J gave up 9 bases, with 10 bases separating them. CDR1 is SGHNT, CDR2 YENEEA, per germline.